This TCR beta chain was obtained from a study of blood T cell repertoires in COVID-19. The junction had 6 bases not matched to a gene; V was cut back by 3 bases and J by 8 bases. Per the germline V gene, CDR1 is LGHDT and CDR2 is YNNKEL (reference sequence). The CDR3 covers 15 residues. Profiled with immunoSEQ multiplex PCR; TCRdb holds only in-frame clones, not every one. The table includes roughly 120,000 clones, roughly 80% detected once. The J gene is TRBJ1-6, the V gene TRBV3-1 (or the pseudogene TRBV3-2), with 8 bases identical to TRBD1. The clonotype originates from a man aged 65-85 years with acute or convalescent COVID-19. Material for sequencing was peripheral blood. For the CDR3, the DNA is TGTGCCAGCAGCCAGCGGACAGGGCTCGATTCACCCCTCCACTTT. Its translation: CASSQRTGLDSPLHF.